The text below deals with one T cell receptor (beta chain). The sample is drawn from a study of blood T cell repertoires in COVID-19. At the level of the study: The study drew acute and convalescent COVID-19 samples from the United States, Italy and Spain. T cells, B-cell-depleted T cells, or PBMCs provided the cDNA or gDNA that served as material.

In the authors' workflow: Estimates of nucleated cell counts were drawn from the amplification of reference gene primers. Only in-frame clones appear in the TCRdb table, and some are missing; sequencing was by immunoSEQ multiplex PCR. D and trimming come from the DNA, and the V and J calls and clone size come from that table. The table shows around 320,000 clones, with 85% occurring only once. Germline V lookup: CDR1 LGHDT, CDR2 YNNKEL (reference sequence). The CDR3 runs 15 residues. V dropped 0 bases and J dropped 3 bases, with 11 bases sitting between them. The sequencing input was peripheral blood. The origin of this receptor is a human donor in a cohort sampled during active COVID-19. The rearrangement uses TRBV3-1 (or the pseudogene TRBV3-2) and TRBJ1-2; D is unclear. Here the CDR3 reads CASSQDRNSYYGYTF. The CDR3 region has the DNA TGTGCCAGCAGCCAAGATCGGAACAGCTACTATGGCTACACCTTC.